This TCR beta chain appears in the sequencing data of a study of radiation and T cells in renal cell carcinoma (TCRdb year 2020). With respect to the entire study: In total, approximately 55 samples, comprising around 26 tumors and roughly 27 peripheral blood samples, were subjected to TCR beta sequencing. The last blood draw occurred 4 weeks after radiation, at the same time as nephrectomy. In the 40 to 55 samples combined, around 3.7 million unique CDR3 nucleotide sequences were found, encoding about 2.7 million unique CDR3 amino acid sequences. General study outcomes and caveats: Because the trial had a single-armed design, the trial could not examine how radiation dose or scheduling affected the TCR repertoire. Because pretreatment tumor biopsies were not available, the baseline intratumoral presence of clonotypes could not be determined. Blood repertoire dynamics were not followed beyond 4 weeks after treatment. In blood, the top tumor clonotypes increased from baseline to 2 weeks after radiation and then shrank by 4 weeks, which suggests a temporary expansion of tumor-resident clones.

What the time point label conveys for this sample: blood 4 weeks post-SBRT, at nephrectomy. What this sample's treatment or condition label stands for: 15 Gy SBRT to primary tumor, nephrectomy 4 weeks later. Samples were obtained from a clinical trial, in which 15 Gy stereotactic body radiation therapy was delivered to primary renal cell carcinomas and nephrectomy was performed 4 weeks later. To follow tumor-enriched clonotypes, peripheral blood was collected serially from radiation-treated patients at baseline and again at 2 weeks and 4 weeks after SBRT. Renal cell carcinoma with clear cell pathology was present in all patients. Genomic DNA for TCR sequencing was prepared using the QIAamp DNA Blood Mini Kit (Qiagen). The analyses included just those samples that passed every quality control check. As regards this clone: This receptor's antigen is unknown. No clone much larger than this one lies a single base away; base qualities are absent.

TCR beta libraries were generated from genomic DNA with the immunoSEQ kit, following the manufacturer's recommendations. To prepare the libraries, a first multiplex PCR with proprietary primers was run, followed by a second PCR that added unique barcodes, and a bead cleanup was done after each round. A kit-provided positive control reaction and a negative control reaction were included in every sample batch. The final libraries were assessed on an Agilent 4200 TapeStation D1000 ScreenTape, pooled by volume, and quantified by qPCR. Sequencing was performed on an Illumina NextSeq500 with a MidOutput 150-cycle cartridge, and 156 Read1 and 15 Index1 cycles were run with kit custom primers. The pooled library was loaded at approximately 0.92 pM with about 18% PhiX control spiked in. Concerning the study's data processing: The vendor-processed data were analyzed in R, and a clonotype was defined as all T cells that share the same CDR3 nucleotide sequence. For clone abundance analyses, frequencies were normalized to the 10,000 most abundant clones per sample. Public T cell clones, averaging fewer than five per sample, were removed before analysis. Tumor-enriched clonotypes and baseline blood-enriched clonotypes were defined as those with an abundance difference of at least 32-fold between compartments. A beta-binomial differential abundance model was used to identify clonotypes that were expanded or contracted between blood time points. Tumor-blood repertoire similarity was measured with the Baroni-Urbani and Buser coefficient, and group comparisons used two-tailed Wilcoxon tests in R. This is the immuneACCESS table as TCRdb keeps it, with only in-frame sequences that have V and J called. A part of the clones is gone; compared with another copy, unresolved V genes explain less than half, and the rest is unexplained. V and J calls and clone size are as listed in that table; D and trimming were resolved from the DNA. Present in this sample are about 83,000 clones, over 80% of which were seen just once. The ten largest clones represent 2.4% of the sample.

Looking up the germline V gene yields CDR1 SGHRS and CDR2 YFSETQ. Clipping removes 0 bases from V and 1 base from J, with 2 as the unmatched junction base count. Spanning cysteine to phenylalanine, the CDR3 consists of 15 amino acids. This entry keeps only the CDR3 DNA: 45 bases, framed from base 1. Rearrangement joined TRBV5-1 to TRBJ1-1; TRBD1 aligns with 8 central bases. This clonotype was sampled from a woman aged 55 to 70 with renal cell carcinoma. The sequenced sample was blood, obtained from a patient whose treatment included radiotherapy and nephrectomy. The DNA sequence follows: TGCGCCAGCAGCTTGGATGGACAGGGGAACACTGAAGCTTTCTTT. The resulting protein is CASSLDGQGNTEAFF.